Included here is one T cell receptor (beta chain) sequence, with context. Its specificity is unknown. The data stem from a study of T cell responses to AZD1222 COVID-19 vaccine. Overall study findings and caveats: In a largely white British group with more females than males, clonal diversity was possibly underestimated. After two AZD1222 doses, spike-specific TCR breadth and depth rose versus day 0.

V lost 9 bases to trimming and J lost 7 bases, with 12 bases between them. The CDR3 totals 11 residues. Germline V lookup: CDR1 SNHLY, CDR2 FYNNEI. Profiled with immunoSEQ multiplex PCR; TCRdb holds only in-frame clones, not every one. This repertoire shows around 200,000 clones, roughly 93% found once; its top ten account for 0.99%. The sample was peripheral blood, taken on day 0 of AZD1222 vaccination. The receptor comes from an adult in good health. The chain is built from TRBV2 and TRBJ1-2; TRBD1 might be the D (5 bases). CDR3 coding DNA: TGTGCCAGTTTGCGGGGCGGTGGCTACACCTTC. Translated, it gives CASLRGGGYTF.